These 28 T cell receptor beta chains were all obtained from the same sample, sequenced in a study of CD4 T cells in relation to SARS-CoV-2 and coronaviruses. The data were produced by immunoSEQ multiplex PCR, yet TCRdb's version contains in-frame clones alone and is incomplete. The sample includes roughly 71,000 clones, 87% seen only once; the top ten take 1.5% to 2%. Unexposed donor CD4+ T cells date from about 2011-2018, before the COVID-19 pandemic. Sequences were obtained from memory CD4+ T cells from PBMCs. These receptors originate from a human donor in good health.

This chain uses TRBV24-1 with TRBJ2-1; 12 bases are shared with TRBD1. Germline assignment: CDR1 KGHDR and CDR2 SFDVKD. V was clipped by 6 bases and J by 9 bases; unmatched bases: 17. CDR3 size: 18 residues. The CDR3 DNA follows: TGTGCCACCAGTTCCTTCCAAGGGGACAGGGGGCGCAGGGTTGAGCAGTTCTTC. This translates into CATSSFQGDRGRRVEQFF.

The chain recombines TRBV29-1 with TRBJ2-2; D gene ambiguous. The CDR3 consists of 11 residues. Per germline, CDR1 SQVTM and CDR2 ANQGSEA. V was trimmed by 1 base and J by 10 bases, leaving 7 bases between them. The DNA of the CDR3 is TGCAGCGTTGAAGTGGCCGAGGAGCTGTTTTTT. This codes for CSVEVAEELFF.

The chain uses TRBV2 and TRBJ2-1; D is unclear. The germline V and J ends were trimmed by 7 bases and 3 bases, with 4 bases remaining between them. The germline CDR1 and CDR2 sequences are SNHLY and FYNNEI. CDR3 size: 11 residues. This CDR3 reads CASTGYNEQFF. In nucleotides, the CDR3 is TGTGCCAGCACCGGCTACAATGAGCAGTTCTTC. The full variable domain, rest sourced from reference TRBV2 and TRBJ2-1, is EPEVTQTPSHQVTQMGQEVILRCVPISNHLYFYWYRQILGQKVEFLVSFYNNEISEKSEIFDDQFSVERPDGSNFTLKIRSTKLEDSAMYFCASTGYNEQFFGPGTRLTVL.

V gene TRBV10-3 combines with J gene TRBJ2-7; TRBD2 agrees at 11 bases. The CDR3 has 14 amino acids. The germline gives CDR1 ENHRY, CDR2 SYGVKD. V dropped 4 bases and J dropped 1; count of bases not matched to a gene: 0. The CDR3 region has the DNA TGTGCCATCAGTGGGACTAGCGGGTCCTACGAGCAGTACTTC. Its translation: CAISGTSGSYEQYF.

The chain has TRBV11-2 and TRBJ2-5, with D hard to call. CDR1 SGHAT and CDR2 FQNNGV come from the germline V gene. The V gene lost 3 bases and the J gene lost 3 bases, with 8 bases spanning the gap. The CDR3 has 13 amino acids. The CDR3 bases are TGTGCCAGCAGCTTCACGGAAGAAGAGACCCAGTACTTC. It is translated as CASSFTEEETQYF.

The J gene is TRBJ1-2, the V gene TRBV30, with 12 bases identical to TRBD1. The CDR3 extends over 14 amino acids. Germline V gene data show CDR1 as GTSNPN and CDR2 as SVGIG (reference sequence). V trimming: 5 bases; J trimming: 8 bases; junction bases outside the gene matches: 9. The CDR3 spells CAWDRDRGLRGYTF. The DNA of the CDR3 is TGTGCCTGGGACCGGGACAGGGGGCTTCGGGGCTACACCTTC.

The gene calls are TRBV19 and TRBJ2-3, with 10 bases identical to TRBD1. CDR1 LNHDA and CDR2 SQIVND come from the germline V gene (reference sequence). CDR3 length equals 17 residues. V trimming: 5 bases; J trimming: 0 bases; junction bases outside the gene matches: 8. The CDR3 coding sequence is TGTGCCAGTAGTCCACGGGACAGGGGAACTAGCACAGATACGCAGTATTTT. It is translated as CASSPRDRGTSTDTQYF.

V is TRBV5-6 and J is TRBJ2-7, with a tentative D call TRBD1 (6 bases). The CDR3 runs to 13 residues. The V gene lost 4 bases and the J gene lost 5 bases, with 13 bases spanning the gap. Per the germline V gene, CDR1 is SGHDT and CDR2 is YYEEEE. This CDR3 is CASSRGQLNEQYF. As DNA, the CDR3 is TGTGCCAGCAGCCGGGGACAACTCAACGAGCAGTACTTC. Filled out from reference TRBV5-6 and TRBJ2-7, the complete variable domain reads DAGVTQSPTHLIKTRGQQVTLRCSPKSGHDTVSWYQQALGQGPQFIFQYYEEEERQRGNFPDRFSGHQFPNYSSELNVNALLLGDSALYLCASSRGQLNEQYFGPGTRLTVT.

The chain has TRBV6-2 or TRBV6-3 and TRBJ2-6, with unresolved D. Trimming left V 3 bases short and J 0 bases short, with 15 bases between. CDR3 length: 18 amino acids. Germline CDR1 reads MNHEY; CDR2 reads SVGEGT. In nucleotides, the CDR3 is TGTGCCAGCAGTTATCGGCAGGCTTACTTCTCTGGGGCCAACGTCCTGACTTTC. Amino acid sequence: CASSYRQAYFSGANVLTF.

This chain uses TRBV19 with TRBJ2-6; D not certain. V gave up 6 bases and J gave up 2 bases, with 8 bases separating them. CDR1 LNHDA and CDR2 SQIVND come from the germline V gene (reference sequence). The CDR3 contains 14 residues. CDR3 nucleotide sequence: TGTGCCAGTAGGCCGGTCCCTGGGGCCAACGTCCTGACTTTC. This sequence encodes CASRPVPGANVLTF.

V usage is TRBV5-1 and J usage is TRBJ2-7; 11 nucleotides match TRBD2. CDR3 length equals 14 residues. V shed 4 bases, J shed 0 bases, and the junction held 0 bases outside the gene matches. CDR1 SGHRS and CDR2 YFSETQ come from the germline V gene. The CDR3 nucleotides are TGCGCCAGCAGCGGGACTAGCGGCTCCTACGAGCAGTACTTC. Amino acids: CASSGTSGSYEQYF.

J is TRBJ2-1 and V is TRBV7-9; D is perhaps TRBD1 or TRBD2 (5 bases each). The CDR3 contains 17 residues. V shed 4 bases and J shed 0 bases, with 16 bases lying between them. Germline V CDR1 and CDR2: SEHNR, FQNEAQ (reference sequence). CDR3 nucleotide sequence: TGTGCCAGCAGCTCGACCCAGGGAGTTAGCTCCTACAATGAGCAGTTCTTC. Its protein is CASSSTQGVSSYNEQFF.

In this sample, this clone turned up once. The chain carries TRBV4-3 and TRBJ2-3; TRBD2 matches 11 bases. Germline V gene data show CDR1 as LGHNA and CDR2 as YSLEER. The CDR3 totals 15 residues. Germline trimming cut 4 bases from V and 4 bases from J; bases unmatched to any gene: 4. The CDR3 spells CASSPLSGGADTQYF. CDR3 DNA: TGCGCCAGCAGCCCCCTTAGCGGGGGGGCAGATACGCAGTATTTT.

In the case of this clone: The junction departs from the called germline gene at one end, perhaps through a read error. This chain connects TRBV5-1 to TRBJ2-5, with D tentatively TRBD1 (8 bases). The CDR3 loop spans 13 amino acids. Germline assignment: CDR1 SGHRS and CDR2 YFSETQ. Here the CDR3 DNA reads TGCGCCAGCAGCTTACAGGGGGGGACTGCCCCGGACTTC. It is translated as CASSLQGGTAPDF.

J is TRBJ1-1 and V is TRBV3-1 (or the pseudogene TRBV3-2); no clear D gene. Trimming removed 8 bases at V and 1 base at J, with 8 bases between. The CDR3 is made up of 12 amino acids. In germline, CDR1 is LGHDT, CDR2 YNNKEL (reference sequence). CDR3 in DNA: TGTGCCAGCGGGGATCCGAACACTGAAGCTTTCTTT. Translating it yields CASGDPNTEAFF.

This chain uses TRBV3-1 (or the pseudogene TRBV3-2) with TRBJ1-2; perhaps TRBD1 as D (5 bases). This CDR3 is built from 15 residues. Trimming stripped 1 base from V and 4 bases from J, with 13 bases between. From germline, CDR1 is LGHDT and CDR2 YNNKEL (reference sequence). The CDR3 sequence is CASSQGMGLTYGYTF. Here the CDR3 DNA reads TGTGCCAGCAGCCAAGGCATGGGGCTAACCTATGGCTACACCTTC.

The chain carries TRBV18 and TRBJ2-7; D is perhaps TRBD2 (5 bases). V lost 2 bases and J lost 3, with 11 bases in between. This CDR3 spans 14 amino acids. CDR1 KGHSH and CDR2 LQKENI come from the germline V gene. The CDR3 protein is CASSPTPGNYEQYF. The CDR3, as DNA: TGTGCCAGCTCACCAACACCCGGGAACTACGAGCAGTACTTC.

V gene TRBV5-5 combines with J gene TRBJ2-7; perhaps TRBD2 as D (6 bases). Trimming removed 4 bases at V and 9 bases at J, with 23 bases between. The CDR3 is 15 amino acids. Germline V lookup: CDR1 SGHKS, CDR2 YYEKEE (reference sequence). CDR3 in DNA: TGTGCCAGCAGCCTCGCCCTTGGGGCGGGGAGGCTGCAGTACTTC. It encodes CASSLALGAGRLQYF.

V usage is TRBV10-2 and J usage is TRBJ1-4; a weak D match, TRBD1 (6 bases). The ends were cut back, 10 bases at V and 10 bases at J, with 13 bases in the middle. Germline CDR1 is WSHSY and CDR2 is SAAADI. The CDR3 contains 11 residues. Here the CDR3 reads CANTQGAKLFF. The CDR3 coding sequence is TGCGCCAACACACAGGGTGCAAAACTGTTTTTT.

This clone was counted between two and nine times. The rearrangement uses TRBV5-6 and TRBJ2-3, with TRBD1 as a possible D gene (5 bases). Per germline, CDR1 SGHDT and CDR2 YYEEEE. The CDR3 consists of 14 residues. V was shortened by 1 base and J by 6 bases, with 12 bases between the two germline ends. CDR3 in amino acids: CASSLFVGPDTQYF. In DNA form, the CDR3 reads TGTGCCAGCAGCTTGTTCGTGGGGCCGGATACGCAGTATTTT. The variable domain in full, completed from reference TRBV5-6 and TRBJ2-3, reads DAGVTQSPTHLIKTRGQQVTLRCSPKSGHDTVSWYQQALGQGPQFIFQYYEEEERQRGNFPDRFSGHQFPNYSSELNVNALLLGDSALYLCASSLFVGPDTQYFGPGTRLTVL.

This chain joins TRBV7-8 and TRBJ1-2; TRBD1 matches 7 bases. The junction had 7 bases not matched to a gene; V was cut back by 5 bases and J by 4 bases. This CDR3 spans 14 amino acids. Per the germline V gene, CDR1 is SGHVS and CDR2 is FQNEAQ. This CDR3 reads CASSVYRGGYGYTF. CDR3 DNA sequence: TGTGCCAGCAGCGTTTACAGGGGAGGCTATGGCTACACCTTC. The variable domain in full, with the rest retrieved from reference TRBV7-8 and TRBJ1-2, is GAGVSQSPRYKVAKRGQDVALRCDPISGHVSLFWYQQALGQGPEFLTYFQNEAQLDKSGLPSDRFFAERPEGSVSTLKIQRTQQEDSAVYLCASSVYRGGYGYTFGSGTRLTVV.

The rearrangement uses TRBV21-1 and TRBJ1-3; the table's TRBD1 call for D was not verified on the DNA. TRBV21-1 is given as a pseudogene. The CDR3 runs 11 residues. The DNA of the CDR3 is TGTGCCCGGGGACAGCGTAACACCATATATTTT. Its protein is CARGQRNTIYF.

Turning to this clone: Other DNA sequences in this sample translate to the same CDR3. The chain couples TRBV30 to TRBJ2-5, with D unresolved. Deletions cut 3 bases from V and 5 bases from J, with 7 bases between. Per the germline V gene, CDR1 is GTSNPN and CDR2 is SVGIG (reference sequence). This CDR3 comprises 11 residues. CDR3 in DNA: TGTGCCTGGAGCCTCGGGGAGACCCAGTACTTC. This codes for CAWSLGETQYF.

The chain employs TRBV11-2 and TRBJ1-1; the D is unclear. Germline V CDR1 and CDR2: SGHAT, FQNNGV. There are 14 residues in the CDR3. Between the trimmed V and J ends, which lost 1 base and 2 bases, there was a span of 8 bases. CDR3 residues: CASSLVWRNTEAFF. CDR3 DNA: TGTGCCAGCAGCTTAGTCTGGCGCAACACTGAAGCTTTCTTT.

The chain carries TRBV18 and TRBJ1-6; D uncertain. The CDR3 is 16 residues long. The V and J ends lost 3 bases and 8 bases respectively, with 17 bases between them. CDR1 is KGHSH and CDR2 is LQKENI in the germline V gene. For the CDR3, the DNA is TGTGCCAGCTCACCTCGTCACGACCCGGACCATTCACCCCTCCACTTT. Translated: CASSPRHDPDHSPLHF.

The V gene is TRBV3-1 (or the pseudogene TRBV3-2), the J gene TRBJ2-5; a weak D match, TRBD2 (7 bases). Germline assignment: CDR1 LGHDT and CDR2 YNNKEL (reference sequence). Trimming took 1 base from V and 5 from J, leaving 17 bases between them. This CDR3 comprises 16 residues. CDR3 sequence reads: CASSQVGGLAGETQYF. The CDR3, as DNA: TGTGCCAGCAGCCAAGTCGGGGGGCTCGCCGGGGAGACCCAGTACTTC.

The chain recombines TRBV24-1 with TRBJ1-3; TRBD1 agrees at 7 bases. This CDR3 has 13 residues. Per the germline V gene, CDR1 is KGHDR and CDR2 is SFDVKD. Trimming cost V 5 bases and J 6 bases; bases outside gene matches: 3. For the CDR3, the DNA is TGTGCCACCAGTGCTACAGGGGCAAACACCATATATTTT. Translating it yields CATSATGANTIYF.

This clone has a single count. This chain connects TRBV5-6 to TRBJ2-7; TRBD1 matches 7 bases. Germline CDR1 is SGHDT and CDR2 is YYEEEE. This CDR3 spans 14 amino acids. V lost 0 bases and J lost 6; bases outside the gene matches: 6. CDR3 sequence reads: CASSLDRGSTEQYF. In DNA form, the CDR3 reads TGTGCCAGCAGCTTGGACAGGGGCTCCACCGAGCAGTACTTC. The full variable domain, its missing parts supplied by reference TRBV5-6 and TRBJ2-7, is DAGVTQSPTHLIKTRGQQVTLRCSPKSGHDTVSWYQQALGQGPQFIFQYYEEEERQRGNFPDRFSGHQFPNYSSELNVNALLLGDSALYLCASSLDRGSTEQYFGPGTRLTVT.